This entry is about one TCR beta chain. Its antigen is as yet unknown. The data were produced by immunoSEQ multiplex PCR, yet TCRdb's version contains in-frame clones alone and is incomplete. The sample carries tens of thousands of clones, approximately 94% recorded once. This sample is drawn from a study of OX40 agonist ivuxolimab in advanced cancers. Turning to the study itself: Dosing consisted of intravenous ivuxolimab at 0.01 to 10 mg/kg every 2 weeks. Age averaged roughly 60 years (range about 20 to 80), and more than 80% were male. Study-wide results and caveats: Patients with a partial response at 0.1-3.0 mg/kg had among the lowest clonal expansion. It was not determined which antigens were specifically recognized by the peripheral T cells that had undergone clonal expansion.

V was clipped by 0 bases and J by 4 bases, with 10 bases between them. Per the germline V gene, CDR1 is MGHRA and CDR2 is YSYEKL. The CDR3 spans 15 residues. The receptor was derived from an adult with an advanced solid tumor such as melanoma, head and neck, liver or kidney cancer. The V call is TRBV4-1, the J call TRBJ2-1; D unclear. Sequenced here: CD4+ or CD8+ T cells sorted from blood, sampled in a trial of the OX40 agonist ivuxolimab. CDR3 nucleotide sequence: TGCGCCAGCAGCCAAGAGTCGGGCAGGTACAATGAGCAGTTCTTC. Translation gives CASSQESGRYNEQFF.